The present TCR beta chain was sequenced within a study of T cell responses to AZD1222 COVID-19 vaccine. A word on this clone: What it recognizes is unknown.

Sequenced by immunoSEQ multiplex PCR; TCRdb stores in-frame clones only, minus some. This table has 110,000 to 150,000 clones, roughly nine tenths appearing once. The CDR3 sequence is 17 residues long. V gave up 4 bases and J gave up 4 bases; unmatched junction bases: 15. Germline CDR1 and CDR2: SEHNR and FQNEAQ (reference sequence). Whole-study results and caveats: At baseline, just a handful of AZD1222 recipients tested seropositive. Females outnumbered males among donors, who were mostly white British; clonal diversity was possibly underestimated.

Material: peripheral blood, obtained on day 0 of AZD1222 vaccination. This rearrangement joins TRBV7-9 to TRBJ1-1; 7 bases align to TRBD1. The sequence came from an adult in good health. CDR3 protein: CASSSRTDRDRVTEAFF. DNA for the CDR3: TGTGCCAGCAGCTCAAGGACCGACAGGGATAGGGTCACTGAAGCTTTCTTT.